This T cell receptor (beta chain) came from a study of blood T cell repertoires in COVID-19. About the research overall: PBMCs, B-cell-depleted T cells, or T cells provided the cDNA or gDNA that made up the material.

The V and J ends lost 6 bases and 0 bases respectively, with 12 bases between them. The CDR3 is 15 residues long. CDR1 is MNHEY and CDR2 is SVGAGI in the germline V gene. Original processing notes: Quantification of nucleated cells was approximated via reference gene primer amplification. Libraries were prepared by immunoSEQ multiplex PCR; TCRdb keeps only in-frame clonotypes and omits some of them. Clonal size and the V and J genes are those of that table, whereas D and trimming came from the DNA. The sample consists of approximately 70,000 clones, 86% of them appearing once. The sample taken for sequencing was peripheral blood. The clonotype originates from a man aged 70 or older with active COVID-19. The chain has TRBV6-5 and TRBJ1-3; tentative D call: TRBD1 (5 bases). CDR3 amino acids: CASRPQVFSGNTIYF. In DNA, the CDR3 is TGTGCCAGCAGACCACAGGTCTTCTCTGGAAACACCATATATTTT.